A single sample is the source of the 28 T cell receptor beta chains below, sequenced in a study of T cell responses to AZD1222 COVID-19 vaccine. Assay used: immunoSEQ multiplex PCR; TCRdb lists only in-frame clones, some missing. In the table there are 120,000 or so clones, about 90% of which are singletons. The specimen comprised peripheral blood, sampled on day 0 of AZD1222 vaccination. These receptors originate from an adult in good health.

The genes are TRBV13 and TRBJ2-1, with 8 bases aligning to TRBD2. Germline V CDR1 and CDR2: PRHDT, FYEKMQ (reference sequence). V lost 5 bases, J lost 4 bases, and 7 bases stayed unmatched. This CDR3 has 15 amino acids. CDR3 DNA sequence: TGTGCCAGCAGCGTCGGGACTAGAGCGTACAATGAGCAGTTCTTC. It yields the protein CASSVGTRAYNEQFF.

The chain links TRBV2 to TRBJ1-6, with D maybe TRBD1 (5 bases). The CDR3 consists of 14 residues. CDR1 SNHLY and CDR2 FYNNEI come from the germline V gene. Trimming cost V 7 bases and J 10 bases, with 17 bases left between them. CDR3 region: CASTIGATGSPLHF. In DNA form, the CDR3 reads TGTGCCAGCACGATAGGGGCGACGGGCTCACCCCTCCACTTT.

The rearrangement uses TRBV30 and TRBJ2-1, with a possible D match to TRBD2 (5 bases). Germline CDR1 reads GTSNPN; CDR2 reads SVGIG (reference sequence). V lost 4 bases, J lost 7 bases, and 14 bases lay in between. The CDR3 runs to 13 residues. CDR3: CAWMKRRRNEQFF. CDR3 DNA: TGTGCCTGGATGAAGCGGAGGAGAAATGAGCAGTTCTTC.

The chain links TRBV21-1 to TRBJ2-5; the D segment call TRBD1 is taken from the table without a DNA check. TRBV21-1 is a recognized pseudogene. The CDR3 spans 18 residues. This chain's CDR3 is CASSKMTKGQGIQETQYF. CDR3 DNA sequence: TGTGCCAGCAGCAAAATGACGAAGGGACAGGGGATTCAAGAGACCCAGTACTTC.

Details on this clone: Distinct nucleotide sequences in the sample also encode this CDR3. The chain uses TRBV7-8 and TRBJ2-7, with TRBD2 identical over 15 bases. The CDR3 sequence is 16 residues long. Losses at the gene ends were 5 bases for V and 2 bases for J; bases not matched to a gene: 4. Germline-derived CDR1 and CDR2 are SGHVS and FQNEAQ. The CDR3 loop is CASSQGLAGGAYEQYF. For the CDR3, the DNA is TGTGCCAGCAGCCAGGGACTAGCGGGAGGTGCCTACGAGCAGTACTTC.

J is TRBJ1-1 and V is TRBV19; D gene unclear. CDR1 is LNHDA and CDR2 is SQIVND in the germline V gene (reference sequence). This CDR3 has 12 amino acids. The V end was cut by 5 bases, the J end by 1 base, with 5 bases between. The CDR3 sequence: CASSLGNTEAFF. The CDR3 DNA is TGTGCCAGTAGTTTGGGGAACACTGAAGCTTTCTTT.

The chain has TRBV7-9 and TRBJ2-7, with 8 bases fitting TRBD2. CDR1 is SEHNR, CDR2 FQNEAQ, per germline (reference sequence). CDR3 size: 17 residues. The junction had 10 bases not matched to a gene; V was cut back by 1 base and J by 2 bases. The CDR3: CASSLGEIQREPYEQYF. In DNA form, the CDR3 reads TGTGCCAGCAGCTTAGGAGAGATACAGCGGGAGCCCTACGAGCAGTACTTC.

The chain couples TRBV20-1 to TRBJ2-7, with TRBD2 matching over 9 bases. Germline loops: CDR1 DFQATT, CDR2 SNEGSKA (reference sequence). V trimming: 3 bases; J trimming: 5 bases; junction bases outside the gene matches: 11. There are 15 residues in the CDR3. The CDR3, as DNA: TGCAGTGCTAGTGGGGTTATGGGACTAGCCCACGAGCAGTACTTC. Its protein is CSASGVMGLAHEQYF.

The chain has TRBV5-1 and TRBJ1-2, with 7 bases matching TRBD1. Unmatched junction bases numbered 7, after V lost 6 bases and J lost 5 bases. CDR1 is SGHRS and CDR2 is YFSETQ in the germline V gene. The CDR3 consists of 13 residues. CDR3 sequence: CASTGQETYGYTF. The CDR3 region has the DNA TGCGCCAGCACCGGACAGGAAACTTATGGCTACACCTTC.

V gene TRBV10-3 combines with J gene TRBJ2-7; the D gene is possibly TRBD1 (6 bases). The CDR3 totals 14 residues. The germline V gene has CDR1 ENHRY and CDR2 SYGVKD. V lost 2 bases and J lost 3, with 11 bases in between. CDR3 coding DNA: TGTGCCATCAGTGAGACGACAGGAATCTACGAGCAGTACTTC. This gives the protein CAISETTGIYEQYF.

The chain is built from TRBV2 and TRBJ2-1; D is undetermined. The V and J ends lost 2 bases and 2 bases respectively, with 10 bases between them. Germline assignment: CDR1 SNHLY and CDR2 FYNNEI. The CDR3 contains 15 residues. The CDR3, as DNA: TGTGCCAGCAGTGAACCTTTCCATACCTACAATGAGCAGTTCTTC. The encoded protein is CASSEPFHTYNEQFF.

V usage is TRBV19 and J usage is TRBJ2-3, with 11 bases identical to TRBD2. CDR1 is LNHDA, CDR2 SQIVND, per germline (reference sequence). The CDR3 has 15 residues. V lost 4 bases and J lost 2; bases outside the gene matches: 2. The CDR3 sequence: CASSRLAGSTDTQYF. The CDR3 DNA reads TGTGCCAGTAGTAGACTAGCGGGATCCACAGATACGCAGTATTTT.

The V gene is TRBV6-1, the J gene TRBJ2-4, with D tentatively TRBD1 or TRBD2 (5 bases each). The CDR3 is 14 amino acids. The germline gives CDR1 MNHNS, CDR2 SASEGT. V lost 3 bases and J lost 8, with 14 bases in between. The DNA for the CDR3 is TGTGCCAGCAGTGACGGGGACGTTGGGCACATTCAGTACTTC. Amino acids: CASSDGDVGHIQYF.

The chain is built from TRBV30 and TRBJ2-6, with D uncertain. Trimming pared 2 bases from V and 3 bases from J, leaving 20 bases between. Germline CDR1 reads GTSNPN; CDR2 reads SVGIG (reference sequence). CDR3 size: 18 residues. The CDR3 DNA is TGTGCCTGGAGTTACGGTTTCTCCCTATTTAGTGGGGCCAACGTCCTGACTTTC. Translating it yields CAWSYGFSLFSGANVLTF.

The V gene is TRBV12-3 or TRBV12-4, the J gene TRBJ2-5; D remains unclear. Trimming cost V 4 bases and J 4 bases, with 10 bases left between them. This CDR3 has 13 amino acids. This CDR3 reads CASSSLVPETQYF. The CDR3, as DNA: TGTGCCAGCAGTTCCTTGGTCCCAGAGACCCAGTACTTC.

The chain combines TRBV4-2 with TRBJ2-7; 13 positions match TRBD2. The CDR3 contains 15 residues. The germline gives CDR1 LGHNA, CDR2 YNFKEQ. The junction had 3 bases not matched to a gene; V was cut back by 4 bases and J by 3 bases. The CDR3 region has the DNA TGTGCCAGCAGCCTAAGACTAGCGGGGGGCTACGAGCAGTACTTC. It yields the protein CASSLRLAGGYEQYF.

The CDR3 loop reads CASRSSVHTQYF. The CDR3 nucleotides read TGTGCCAGCAGATCCTCCGTCCATACGCAGTATTTT. The gene calls are TRBV28 and TRBJ2-3; D is unresolved. This CDR3 spans 12 amino acids. Germline CDR1 and CDR2: MDHEN and SYDVKM. The V and J ends lost 6 bases and 7 bases respectively, with 11 bases between them.

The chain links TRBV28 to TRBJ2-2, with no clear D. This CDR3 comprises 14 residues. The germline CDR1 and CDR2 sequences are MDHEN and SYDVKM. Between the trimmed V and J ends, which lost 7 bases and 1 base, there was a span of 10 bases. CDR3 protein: CASTLPWNTGELFF. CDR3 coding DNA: TGTGCCAGCACCTTACCCTGGAACACCGGGGAGCTGTTTTTT.

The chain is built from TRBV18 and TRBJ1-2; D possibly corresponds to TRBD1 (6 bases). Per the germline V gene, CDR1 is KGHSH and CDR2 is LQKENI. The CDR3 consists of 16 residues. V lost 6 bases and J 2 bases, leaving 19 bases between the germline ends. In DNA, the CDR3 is TGTGCCAGCTCCCCGCCCGGGGGGCGCTCGAACTATGGCTACACCTTC. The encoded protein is CASSPPGGRSNYGYTF.

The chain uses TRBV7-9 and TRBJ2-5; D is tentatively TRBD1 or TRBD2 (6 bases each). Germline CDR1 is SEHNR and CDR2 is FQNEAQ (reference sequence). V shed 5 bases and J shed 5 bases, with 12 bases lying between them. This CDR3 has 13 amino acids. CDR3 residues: CASSDGGLETQYF. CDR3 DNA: TGTGCCAGCAGCGATGGGGGGCTGGAGACCCAGTACTTC.

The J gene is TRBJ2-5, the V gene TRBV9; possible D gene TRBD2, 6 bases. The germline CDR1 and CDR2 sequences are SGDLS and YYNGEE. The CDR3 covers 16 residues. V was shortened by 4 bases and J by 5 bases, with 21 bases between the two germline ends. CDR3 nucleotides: TGTGCCAGCAGCACCTACCCCGGGGGACCCACTGAGACCCAGTACTTC. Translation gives CASSTYPGGPTETQYF.

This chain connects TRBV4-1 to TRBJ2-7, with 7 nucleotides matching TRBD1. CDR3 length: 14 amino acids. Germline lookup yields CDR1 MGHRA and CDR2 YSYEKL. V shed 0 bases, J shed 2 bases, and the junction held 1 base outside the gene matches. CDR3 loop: CASSQETGTYEQYF. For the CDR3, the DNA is TGCGCCAGCAGCCAAGAGACAGGGACCTACGAGCAGTACTTC.

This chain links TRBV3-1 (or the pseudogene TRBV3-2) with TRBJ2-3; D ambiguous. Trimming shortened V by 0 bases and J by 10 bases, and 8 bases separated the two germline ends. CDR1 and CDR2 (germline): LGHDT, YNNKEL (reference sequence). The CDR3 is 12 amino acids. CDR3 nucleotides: TGTGCCAGCAGCCAAGATCAGTCTCCGCAGTATTTT. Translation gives CASSQDQSPQYF.

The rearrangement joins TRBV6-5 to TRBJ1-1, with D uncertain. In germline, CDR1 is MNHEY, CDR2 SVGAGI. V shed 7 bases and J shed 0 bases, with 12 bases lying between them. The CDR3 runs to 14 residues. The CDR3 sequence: CASTPDGVNTEAFF. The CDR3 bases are TGTGCCAGCACCCCCGACGGGGTGAACACTGAAGCTTTCTTT.

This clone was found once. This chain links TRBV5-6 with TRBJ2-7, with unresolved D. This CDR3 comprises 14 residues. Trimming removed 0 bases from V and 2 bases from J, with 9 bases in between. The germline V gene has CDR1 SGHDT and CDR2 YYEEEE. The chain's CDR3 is CASSLGMLAYEQYF. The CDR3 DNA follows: TGTGCCAGCAGCTTGGGTATGTTAGCCTACGAGCAGTACTTC.

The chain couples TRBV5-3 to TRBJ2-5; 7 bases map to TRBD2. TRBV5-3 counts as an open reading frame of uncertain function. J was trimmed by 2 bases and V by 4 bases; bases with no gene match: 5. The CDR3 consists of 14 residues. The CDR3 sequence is CARSRGTKQETQYF. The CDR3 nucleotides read TGTGCCAGAAGCAGAGGGACTAAACAAGAGACCCAGTACTTC.

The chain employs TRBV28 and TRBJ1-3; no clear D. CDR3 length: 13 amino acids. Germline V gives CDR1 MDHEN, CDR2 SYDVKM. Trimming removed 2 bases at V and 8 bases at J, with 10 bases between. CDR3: CASSLKGKHTIYF. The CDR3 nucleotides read TGTGCCAGCAGTTTAAAAGGGAAACACACCATATATTTT.

This CDR3 is CASKREGDEQFF. CDR3 in DNA: TGCGCCAGTAAGCGGGAGGGAGATGAGCAGTTCTTC. This sequence joins TRBV5-1 and TRBJ2-1, with 10 bases aligning to TRBD2. Germline assignment: CDR1 SGHRS and CDR2 YFSETQ. The CDR3 contains 12 residues. V lost 8 bases and J lost 8; bases outside the gene matches: 4.